These 10 T cell receptor beta chains were sequenced from one sample in a study of human T cells and chemical hapten exposure. Described time point: healthy volunteer bleed at 6 weeks. Extraction of total RNA was performed on unfractionated whole blood. TCRdb itself ran the RACE reads through MiXCR, one entry per CDR3 protein. The table includes fewer than 100,000 distinct CDR3 sequences, 8.5% to 9.5% detected once. The material sequenced was whole blood. Receptor source: a female donor in good health. Some clones in this sample may be carry-over from other donors' samples.

At least ten counts were recorded for this clonotype. This chain connects TRBV3-1 to TRBJ2-5, with D hard to call. Germline values: CDR1 LGHDT, CDR2 YNNKEL (reference sequence). Trimming shortened V by 8 bases and J by 1 base, and 8 bases separated the two germline ends. This CDR3 comprises 12 residues. CDR3 region: CASRDVQETQYF. The CDR3 nucleotides read TGTGCCAGCCGAGATGTCCAAGAGACCCAGTACTTC.

The table lists this clonotype with many counts. The chain couples TRBV7-9 to TRBJ2-3; D perhaps matches TRBD1 (6 bases). Trimming took 0 bases from V and 0 from J, leaving 7 bases between them. Germline V gene sequence: CDR1 SEHNR, CDR2 FQNEAQ (reference sequence). The CDR3 length is 15 residues. The CDR3 here is CASSLAGASTDTQYF. The DNA of the CDR3 is TGTGCCAGCAGCTTAGCGGGGGCTAGCACAGATACGCAGTATTTT.

There are a few counts of this clonotype. The chain joins TRBV7-9 to TRBJ1-6; 8 nucleotides agree with TRBD1. The germline V gene encodes CDR1 SEHNR and CDR2 FQNEAQ (reference sequence). This CDR3 has 15 residues. With 2 bases clipped from V and 10 bases from J, the junction kept 7 bases outside the gene matches. CDR3 region: CASSLQGTGGSPLHF. Here the CDR3 DNA reads TGTGCCAGCAGCTTACAGGGAACAGGGGGATCACCCCTCCACTTT. Supplemented by reference TRBV7-9 and TRBJ1-6, the full variable domain reads DTGVSQNPRHKITKRGQNVTFRCDPISEHNRLYWYRQTLGQGPEFLTYFQNEAQLEKSRLLSDRFSAERPKGSFSTLEIQRTEQGDSAMYLCASSLQGTGGSPLHFGNGTRLTVT.

This clonotype was observed many times. The CDR3: CASSLGTGGSSSGNTIYF. The CDR3 coding sequence is TGTGCCAGCAGCCTTGGGACAGGGGGCTCTTCGTCTGGAAACACCATATATTTT. The chain recombines TRBV3-1 with TRBJ1-3; 12 nucleotides match TRBD1. The CDR3 spans 18 residues. The junction had 8 bases not matched to a gene; V was cut back by 4 bases and J by 1 base. CDR1 is LGHDT and CDR2 is YNNKEL in the germline V gene (reference sequence).

This chain connects TRBV11-2 to TRBJ1-4; D unresolved. CDR3 length: 15 residues. From germline, CDR1 is SGHAT and CDR2 FQNNGV. The V and J ends lost 1 base and 6 bases respectively, with 12 bases between them. The CDR3 is CASSLGAAPDEKLFF. In nucleotides, the CDR3 is TGTGCCAGCAGCTTAGGGGCAGCCCCAGATGAAAAACTGTTTTTT.

This clonotype was seen only a few times. The J gene is TRBJ2-1, the V gene TRBV19; D gene ambiguous. V gave up 3 bases and J gave up 4 bases, with 19 bases separating them. Germline CDR1 LNHDA, CDR2 SQIVND (reference sequence). The length of the CDR3 is 17 residues. The CDR3 region has the DNA TGTGCCAGTAGTATCCGGCGTGGGCGTCTCGGGTACAATGAGCAGTTCTTC. It translates to CASSIRRGRLGYNEQFF.

CDR3 in DNA: TGTGCCAGCAGGGTTGGGACAGCAATATCTGGGGCCAACGTCCTGACTTTC. Its translation: CASRVGTAISGANVLTF. V usage is TRBV6-1 and J usage is TRBJ2-6; 7 nucleotides line up with TRBD1. V lost 6 bases to trimming and J lost 1 base; unmatched junction nucleotides: 9. This CDR3 has 17 residues. Germline CDR1 is MNHNS and CDR2 is SASEGT.

The rearrangement joins TRBV7-2 to TRBJ1-6, with a possible D match to TRBD1 (6 bases). The ends were cut back, 2 bases at V and 8 bases at J, with 25 bases in the middle. This CDR3 has 19 residues. CDR1 SGHTA and CDR2 FQGNSA come from the germline V gene. This chain's CDR3 is CASSLFGRFGGRVDSPLHF. The CDR3 DNA reads as TGTGCCAGCAGCTTATTTGGGCGGTTTGGGGGGCGCGTGGATTCACCCCTCCACTTT.

V usage is TRBV7-6 and J usage is TRBJ2-6, with a possible D match to TRBD1 (6 bases). The ends were cut back, 4 bases at V and 2 bases at J, with 15 bases in the middle. The CDR3 spans 17 residues. Per germline, CDR1 SGHVS and CDR2 FNYEAQ. The CDR3 reads CASSSRGQRPGANVLTF. CDR3 nucleotide sequence: TGTGCCAGCAGCTCCCGGGGACAACGGCCTGGGGCCAACGTCCTGACTTTC.

This clonotype appeared many times. The chain uses TRBV2 and TRBJ2-1; 8 nucleotides line up with TRBD1. The CDR3 is 15 amino acids. V lost 6 bases and J lost 4; bases outside the gene matches: 8. Germline V lookup: CDR1 SNHLY, CDR2 FYNNEI. This CDR3 reads CASRASGGVYNEQFF. In nucleotides, the CDR3 is TGTGCCAGCAGGGCTTCAGGGGGCGTTTACAATGAGCAGTTCTTC. The full variable domain, its missing parts supplied by reference TRBV2 and TRBJ2-1, is EPEVTQTPSHQVTQMGQEVILRCVPISNHLYFYWYRQILGQKVEFLVSFYNNEISEKSEIFDDQFSVERPDGSNFTLKIRSTKLEDSAMYFCASRASGGVYNEQFFGPGTRLTVL.